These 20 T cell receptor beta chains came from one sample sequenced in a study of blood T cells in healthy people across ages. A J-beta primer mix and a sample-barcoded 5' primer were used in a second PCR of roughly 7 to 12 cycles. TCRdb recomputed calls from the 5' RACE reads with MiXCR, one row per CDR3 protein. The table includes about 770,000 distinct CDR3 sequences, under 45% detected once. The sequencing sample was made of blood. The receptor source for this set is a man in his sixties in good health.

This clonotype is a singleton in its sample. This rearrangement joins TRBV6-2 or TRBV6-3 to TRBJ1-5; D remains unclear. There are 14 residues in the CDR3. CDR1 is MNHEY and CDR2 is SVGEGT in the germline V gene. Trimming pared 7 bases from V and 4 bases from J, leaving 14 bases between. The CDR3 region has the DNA TGTGCCAGCACTGGGGTTGGGCGTAATCAGCCCCAGCATTTT. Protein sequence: CASTGVGRNQPQHF.

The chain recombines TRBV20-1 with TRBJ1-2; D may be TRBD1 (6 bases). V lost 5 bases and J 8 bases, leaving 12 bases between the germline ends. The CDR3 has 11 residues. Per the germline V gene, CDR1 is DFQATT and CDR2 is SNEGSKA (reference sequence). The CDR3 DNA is TGCAGTGCTGAAACAGGGTGGGGCTACACCTTC. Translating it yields CSAETGWGYTF.

This chain's CDR3 is CSVAEGLNTEAFF. The CDR3, as DNA: TGCAGCGTTGCGGAGGGTTTGAACACTGAAGCTTTCTTT. The chain is built from TRBV29-1 and TRBJ1-1; no clear D. The V gene lost 4 bases and the J gene lost 0 bases, with 9 bases spanning the gap. Germline CDR1 reads SQVTM; CDR2 reads ANQGSEA. There are 13 residues in the CDR3.

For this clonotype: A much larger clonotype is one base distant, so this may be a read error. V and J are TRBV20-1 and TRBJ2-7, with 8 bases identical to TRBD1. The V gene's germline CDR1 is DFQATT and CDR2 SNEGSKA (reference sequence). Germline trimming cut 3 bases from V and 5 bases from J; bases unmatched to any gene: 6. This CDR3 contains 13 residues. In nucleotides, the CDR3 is TGCAGTGCTAGGGAGACAGGGGTAGACGAGCAGTACTTC. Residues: CSARETGVDEQYF.

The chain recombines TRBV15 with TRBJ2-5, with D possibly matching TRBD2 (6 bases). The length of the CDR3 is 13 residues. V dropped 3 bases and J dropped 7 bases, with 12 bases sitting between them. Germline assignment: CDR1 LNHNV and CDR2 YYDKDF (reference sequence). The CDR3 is CATSSQQGGTQYF. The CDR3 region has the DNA TGTGCCACCAGCAGTCAGCAGGGAGGGACCCAGTACTTC.

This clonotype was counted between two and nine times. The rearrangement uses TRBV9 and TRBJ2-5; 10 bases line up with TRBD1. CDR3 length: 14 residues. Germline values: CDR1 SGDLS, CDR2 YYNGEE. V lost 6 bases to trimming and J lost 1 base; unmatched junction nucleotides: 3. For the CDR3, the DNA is TGTGCCAGCAATGGACAGGGGGGCCAAGAGACCCAGTACTTC. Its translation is CASNGQGGQETQYF.

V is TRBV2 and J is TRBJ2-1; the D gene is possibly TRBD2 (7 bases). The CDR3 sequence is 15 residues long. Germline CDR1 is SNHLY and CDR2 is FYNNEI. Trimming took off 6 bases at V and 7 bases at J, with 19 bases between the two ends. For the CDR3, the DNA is TGTGCCAGCAGCCCTGGGCGGGGGCCTAGTAATGAGCAGTTCTTC. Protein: CASSPGRGPSNEQFF.

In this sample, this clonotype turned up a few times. The CDR3 nucleotides read TGTGCCACCAGCAGAGATCGGTTCGCGGGGGGGTCCAGGACGCAGTATTTT. Its protein is CATSRDRFAGGSRTQYF. The chain links TRBV15 to TRBJ2-3; TRBD2 aligns across 9 bases. From germline, CDR1 is LNHNV and CDR2 YYDKDF (reference sequence). The V gene end was trimmed by 0 bases and the J gene end by 9 bases; junction bases not matched to a gene: 13. The CDR3 sequence is 17 residues long.

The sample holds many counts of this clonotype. This CDR3 is CASSGGAQGNIQYF. In nucleotides, the CDR3 is TGTGCCAGCAGCGGGGGAGCCCAGGGGAACATTCAGTACTTC. This chain uses TRBV7-9 with TRBJ2-4; tentatively, D is TRBD1 (6 bases). Deletions cut 5 bases from V and 7 bases from J, with 15 bases between. Germline CDR1 SEHNR, CDR2 FQNEAQ (reference sequence). CDR3 length equals 14 residues. Drawing the rest from reference TRBV7-9 and TRBJ2-4, the complete variable domain is DTGVSQNPRHKITKRGQNVTFRCDPISEHNRLYWYRQTLGQGPEFLTYFQNEAQLEKSRLLSDRFSAERPKGSFSTLEIQRTEQGDSAMYLCASSGGAQGNIQYFGAGTRLSVL.

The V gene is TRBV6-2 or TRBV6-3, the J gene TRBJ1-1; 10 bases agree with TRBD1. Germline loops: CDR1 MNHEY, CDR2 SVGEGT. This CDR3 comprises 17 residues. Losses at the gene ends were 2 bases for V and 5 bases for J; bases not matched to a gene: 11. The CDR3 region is CASSYLGQGGRRTEAFF. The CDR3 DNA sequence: TGTGCCAGCAGTTACCTAGGACAGGGGGGGAGGAGGACTGAAGCTTTCTTT.

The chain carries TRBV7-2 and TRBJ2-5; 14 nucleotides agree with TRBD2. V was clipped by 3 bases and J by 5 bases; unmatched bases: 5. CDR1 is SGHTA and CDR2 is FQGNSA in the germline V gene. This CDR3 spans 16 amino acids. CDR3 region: CASSFRLAGGSETQYF. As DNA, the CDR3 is TGTGCCAGCAGCTTTCGACTAGCGGGGGGGTCTGAGACCCAGTACTTC.

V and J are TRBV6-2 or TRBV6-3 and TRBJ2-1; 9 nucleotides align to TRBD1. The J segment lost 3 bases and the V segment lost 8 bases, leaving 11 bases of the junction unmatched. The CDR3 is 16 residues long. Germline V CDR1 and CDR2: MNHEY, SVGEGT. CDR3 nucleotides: TGTGCCAGCGGTTCGCGGTCGGGACAGGGCTACAATGAGCAGTTCTTC. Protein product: CASGSRSGQGYNEQFF.

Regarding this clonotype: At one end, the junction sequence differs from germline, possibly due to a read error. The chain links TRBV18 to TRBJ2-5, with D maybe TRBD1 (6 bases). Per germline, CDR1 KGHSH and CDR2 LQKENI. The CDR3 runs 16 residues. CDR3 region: CASSPLLGAEQETQYF. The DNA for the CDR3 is TGTGCCAGCTCACCACTTTTGGGGGCAGAACAAGAGACACAGTACTTC.

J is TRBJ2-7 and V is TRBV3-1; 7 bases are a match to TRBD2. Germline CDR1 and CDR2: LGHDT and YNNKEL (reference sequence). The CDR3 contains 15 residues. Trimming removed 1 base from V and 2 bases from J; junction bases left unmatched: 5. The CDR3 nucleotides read TGTGCCAGCAGCCAAGGCCTAGCGGATCCCTACGAGCAGTACTTC. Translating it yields CASSQGLADPYEQYF.

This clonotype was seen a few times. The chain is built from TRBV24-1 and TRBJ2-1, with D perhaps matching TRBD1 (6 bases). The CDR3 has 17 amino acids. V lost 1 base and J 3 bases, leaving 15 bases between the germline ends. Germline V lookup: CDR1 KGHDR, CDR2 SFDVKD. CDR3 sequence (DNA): TGTGCCACCAGTGATTTACGAGGGGACATGATCTACAATGAGCAGTTCTTC. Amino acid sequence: CATSDLRGDMIYNEQFF.

The CDR3: CSATKAGGPNEQFF. DNA of the CDR3: TGCAGTGCCACAAAGGCGGGAGGGCCCAATGAGCAGTTCTTC. The rearrangement joins TRBV20-1 to TRBJ2-1, with 9 bases fitting TRBD2. CDR3 length: 14 amino acids. Germline CDR1 reads DFQATT; CDR2 reads SNEGSKA (reference sequence). Trimming at V came to 6 bases and at J to 6 bases, leaving 9 bases not matched to a gene.

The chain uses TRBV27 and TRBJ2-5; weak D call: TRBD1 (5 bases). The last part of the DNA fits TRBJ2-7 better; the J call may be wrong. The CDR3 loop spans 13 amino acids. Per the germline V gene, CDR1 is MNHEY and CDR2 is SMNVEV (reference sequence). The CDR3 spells CASSLIGAYEQYF. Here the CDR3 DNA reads TGTGCCAGCAGTTTAATAGGGGCCTACGAGCAGTACTTC.

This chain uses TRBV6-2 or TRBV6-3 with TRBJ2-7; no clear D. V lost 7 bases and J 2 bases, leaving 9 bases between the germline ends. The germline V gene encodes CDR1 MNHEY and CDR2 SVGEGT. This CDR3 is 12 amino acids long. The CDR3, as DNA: TGTGCCAGCATCCGTGGTGCCTACGAGCAGTACTTC. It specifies CASIRGAYEQYF.

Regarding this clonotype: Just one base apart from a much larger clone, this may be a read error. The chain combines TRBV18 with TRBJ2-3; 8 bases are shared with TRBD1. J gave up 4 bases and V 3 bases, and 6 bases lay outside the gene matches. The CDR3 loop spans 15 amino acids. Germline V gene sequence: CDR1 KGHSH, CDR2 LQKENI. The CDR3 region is CASSPSRGRPDTQYF. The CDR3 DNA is TGTGCCAGCTCACCGTCCAGGGGGCGTCCAGATACGCAGTATTTT. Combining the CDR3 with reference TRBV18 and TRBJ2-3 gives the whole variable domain NAGVMQNPRHLVRRRGQEARLRCSPMKGHSHVYWYRQLPEEGLKFMVYLQKENIIDESGMPKERFSAEFPKEGPSILRIQQVVRGDSAAYFCASSPSRGRPDTQYFGPGTRLTVL.

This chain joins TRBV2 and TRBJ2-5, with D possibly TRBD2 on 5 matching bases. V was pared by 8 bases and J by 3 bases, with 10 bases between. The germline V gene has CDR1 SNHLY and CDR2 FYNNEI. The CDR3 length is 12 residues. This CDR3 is CASGGFKETQYF. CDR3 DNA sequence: TGTGCCAGCGGAGGATTTAAAGAGACCCAGTACTTC.